This TCR beta chain came from a study of PD-1 blockade in classical Hodgkin lymphoma. Whole-study results and caveats: With respect to the repertoire differences, their causes, possibly disease activity or prior therapy, remain undefined. Only CD4+ TCR diversity, not CD8+, had risen significantly by C4D1.

This CDR3 comprises 13 residues. Germline V lookup: CDR1 SQVTM, CDR2 ANQGSEA. The V end was cut by 4 bases, the J end by 5 bases, with 14 bases between. This clone was detected once. Its antigen is still unknown. Profiling relied on immunoSEQ multiplex PCR, and the TCRdb table lists in-frame clones only, not all of them. The sample has about 110,000 clones, 89% seen once; the top ten hold 20%. No patient escaped relapse after autologous stem cell transplantation, and brentuximab vedotin exposure varied. The chain employs TRBV29-1 and TRBJ1-1; the D gene is possibly TRBD1 (5 bases). The source was peripheral blood mononuclear cells (PBMCs), collected before the second cycle of nivolumab. This sequence originates from a human donor with classical Hodgkin lymphoma. CDR3 sequence (DNA): TGCAGCGTTGTTCAGGGCAATAGGACTGAAGCTTTCTTT. This encodes CSVVQGNRTEAFF.